There are a few counts of the clone carrying this TCR beta chain. Its specificity is unknown. The CDR3 totals 14 residues. Germline CDR1 and CDR2: LGHNA and YSLEER. The ends lost 3 bases at V and 2 bases at J; junction bases unmatched: 0. The source of the sample is a study of cytomegalovirus exposure and HLA in healthy donors. The PCR had 60 Vbeta and 13 Jbeta primers. Per the authors' pipeline: A later analysis counted about 80 million unique TCR beta chains, around 10 million shared. Assay used: immunoSEQ multiplex PCR; TCRdb lists only in-frame clones, some missing. That table supplies the V and J calls and clone size; D and trimming were determined from the DNA. The sample lists some 180,000 clones; more than 75% were seen once. Study outcomes and limitations: In an earlier analysis, in 540 or so donors, most V segments appeared productive either ~87% or ~30% of the time. Researchers had no immune exposure information except CMV serostatus available. Indistinguishability led to the exclusion of some V segments, TRBV6-2 and TRBV6-3 included.

The receptor's source is a man aged 30 to 45 in good health and CMV-seropositive. The V gene is TRBV4-3, the J gene TRBJ1-1, with 10 positions matching TRBD1. Sequenced material: PBMCs. CDR3 in amino acids: CASSQTGGNTEAFF. CDR3 sequence (DNA): TGCGCCAGCAGCCAGACAGGGGGCAACACTGAAGCTTTCTTT.